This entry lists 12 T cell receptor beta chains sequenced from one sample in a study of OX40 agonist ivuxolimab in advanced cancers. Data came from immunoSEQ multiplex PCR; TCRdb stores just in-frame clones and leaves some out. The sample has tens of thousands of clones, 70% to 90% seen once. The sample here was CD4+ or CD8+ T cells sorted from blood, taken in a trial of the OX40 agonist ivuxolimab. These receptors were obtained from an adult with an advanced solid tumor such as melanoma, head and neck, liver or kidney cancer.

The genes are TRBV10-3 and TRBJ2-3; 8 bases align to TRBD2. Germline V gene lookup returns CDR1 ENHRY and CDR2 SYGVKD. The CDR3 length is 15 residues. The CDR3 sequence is CAFSPGGARTDTQYF. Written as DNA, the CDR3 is TGTGCTTTCTCCCCCGGGGGGGCACGAACAGATACGCAGTATTTT.

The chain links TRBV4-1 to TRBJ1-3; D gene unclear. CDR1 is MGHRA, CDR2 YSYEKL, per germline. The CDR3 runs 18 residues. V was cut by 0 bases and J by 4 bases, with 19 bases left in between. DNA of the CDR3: TGCGCCAGCAGCCAAGAAGAGGCAGGCCACACTTCGGGAAACACCATATATTTT. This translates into CASSQEEAGHTSGNTIYF.

In DNA, the CDR3 is TGTGCCAGCAGCTTAGATTACAGGGGACTGGGCACAGATACGCAGTATTTT. It is translated as CASSLDYRGLGTDTQYF. The chain uses TRBV7-7 and TRBJ2-3; possibly TRBD1 for D (7 bases). The CDR3 extends over 17 amino acids. V lost 1 base and J lost 1, with 15 bases in between. Germline CDR1 SSHAT, CDR2 FNYEAQ (reference sequence).

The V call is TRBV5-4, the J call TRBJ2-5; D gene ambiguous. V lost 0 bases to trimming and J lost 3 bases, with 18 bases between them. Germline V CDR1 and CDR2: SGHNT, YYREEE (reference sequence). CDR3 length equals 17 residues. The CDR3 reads CASSLGLHLRDKETQYF. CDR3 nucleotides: TGTGCCAGCAGCTTGGGCCTTCATCTCCGAGACAAAGAGACCCAGTACTTC. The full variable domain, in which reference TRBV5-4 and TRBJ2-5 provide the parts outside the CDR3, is ETGVTQSPTHLIKTRGQQVTLRCSSQSGHNTVSWYQQALGQGPQFIFQYYREEENGRGNFPPRFSGLQFPNYSSELNVNALELDDSALYLCASSLGLHLRDKETQYFGPGTRLLVL.

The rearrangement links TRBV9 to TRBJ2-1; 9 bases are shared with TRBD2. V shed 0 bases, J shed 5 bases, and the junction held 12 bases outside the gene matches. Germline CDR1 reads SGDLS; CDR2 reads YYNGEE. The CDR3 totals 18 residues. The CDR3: CASSVAPRLAGRHNEQFF. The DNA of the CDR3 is TGTGCCAGCAGCGTAGCCCCAAGGCTAGCGGGGCGCCACAATGAGCAGTTCTTC.

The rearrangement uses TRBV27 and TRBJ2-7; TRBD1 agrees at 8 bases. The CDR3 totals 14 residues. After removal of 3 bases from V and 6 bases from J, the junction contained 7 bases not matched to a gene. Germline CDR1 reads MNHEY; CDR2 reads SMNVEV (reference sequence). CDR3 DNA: TGTGCCAGCAGTTTCGGGACAGGCCTCGGCGAGCAGTACTTC. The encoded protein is CASSFGTGLGEQYF.

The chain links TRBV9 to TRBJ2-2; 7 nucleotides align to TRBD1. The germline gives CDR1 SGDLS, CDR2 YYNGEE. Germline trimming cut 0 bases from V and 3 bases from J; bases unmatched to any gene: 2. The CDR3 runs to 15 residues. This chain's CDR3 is CASSVGTGDTGELFF. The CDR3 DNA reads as TGTGCCAGCAGCGTAGGAACAGGGGACACCGGGGAGCTGTTTTTT.

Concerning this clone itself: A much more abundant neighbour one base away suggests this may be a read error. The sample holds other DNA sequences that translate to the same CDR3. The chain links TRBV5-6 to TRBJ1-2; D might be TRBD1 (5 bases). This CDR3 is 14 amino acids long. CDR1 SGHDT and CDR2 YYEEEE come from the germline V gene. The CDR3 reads CASSLGTSNYGYTF. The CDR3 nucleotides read TGTGCCAGCAGCTTAGGGACGTCTAACTACGGCTACACCTTC.

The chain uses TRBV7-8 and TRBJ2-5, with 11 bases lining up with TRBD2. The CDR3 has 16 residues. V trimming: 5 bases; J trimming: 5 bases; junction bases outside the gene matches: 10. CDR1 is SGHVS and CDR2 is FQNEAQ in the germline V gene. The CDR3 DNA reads TGTGCCAGCAGCCCCCCACTAGCGGGGGCCTATGAGACCCAGTACTTC. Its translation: CASSPPLAGAYETQYF.

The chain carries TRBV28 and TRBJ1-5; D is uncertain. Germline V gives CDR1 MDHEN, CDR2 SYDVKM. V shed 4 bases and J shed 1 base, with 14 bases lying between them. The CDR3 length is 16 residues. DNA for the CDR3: TGTGCCAGCAGTTCCTGGACCTCCGGGAGCAATCAGCCCCAGCATTTT. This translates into CASSSWTSGSNQPQHF.

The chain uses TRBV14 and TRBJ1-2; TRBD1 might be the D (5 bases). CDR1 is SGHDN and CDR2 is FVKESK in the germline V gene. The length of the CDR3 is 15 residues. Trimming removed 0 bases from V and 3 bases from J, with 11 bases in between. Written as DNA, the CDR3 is TGTGCCAGCAGCCAAGACGCCGGGGGGTACTATGGCTACACCTTC. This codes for CASSQDAGGYYGYTF. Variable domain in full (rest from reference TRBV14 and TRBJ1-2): EAGVTQFPSHSVIEKGQTVTLRCDPISGHDNLYWYRRVMGKEIKFLLHFVKESKQDESGMPNNRFLAERTGGTYSTLKVQPAELEDSGVYFCASSQDAGGYYGYTFGSGTRLTVV.

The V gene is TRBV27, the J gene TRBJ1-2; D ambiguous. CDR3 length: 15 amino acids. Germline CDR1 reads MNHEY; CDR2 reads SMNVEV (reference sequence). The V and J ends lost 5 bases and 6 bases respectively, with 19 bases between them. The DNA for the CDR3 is TGTGCCAGCAGTCGCTTTGGAGACATAATGAATGGCTACACCTTC. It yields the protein CASSRFGDIMNGYTF.